This note documents a single TCR beta chain sequence. The antigen is unknown. Trimming took 5 bases from V and 5 from J; bases not matched to a gene: 13. The CDR3 has 19 amino acids. The germline CDR1 and CDR2 sequences are SGHTA and FQGNSA. The data originate from a study of cytomegalovirus exposure and HLA in healthy donors. Overall study findings and caveats: Later analysis identified several of the most significant clusters that appeared linked to common viral pathogens.

Primers: 60 Vbeta forward and 13 Jbeta reverse. Repertoires were generated with immunoSEQ multiplex PCR, while TCRdb's copy carries only in-frame clones and drops some. This table holds around 140,000 clones. The source is a woman aged 50 to 65 in good health and CMV-seronegative. The chain carries TRBV7-2 and TRBJ2-1; TRBD2 aligns across 15 bases. The sample comprised PBMCs. The CDR3 sequence is CASSPPGTSGGRYHNEQFF. DNA of the CDR3: TGTGCCAGCAGCCCCCCCGGGACTAGCGGGGGGCGGTACCACAATGAGCAGTTCTTC.